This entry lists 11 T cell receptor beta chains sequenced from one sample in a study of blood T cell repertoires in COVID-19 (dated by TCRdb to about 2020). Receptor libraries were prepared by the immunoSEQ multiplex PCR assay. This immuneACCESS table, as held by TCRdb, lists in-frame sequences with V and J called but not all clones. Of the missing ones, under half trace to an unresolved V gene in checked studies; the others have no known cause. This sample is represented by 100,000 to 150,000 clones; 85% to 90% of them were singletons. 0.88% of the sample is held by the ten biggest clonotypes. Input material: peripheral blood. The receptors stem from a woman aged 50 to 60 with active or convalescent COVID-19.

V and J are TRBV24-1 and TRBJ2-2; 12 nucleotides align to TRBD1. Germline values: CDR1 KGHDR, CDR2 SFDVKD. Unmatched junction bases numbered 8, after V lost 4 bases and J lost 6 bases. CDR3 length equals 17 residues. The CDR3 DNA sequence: TGTGCCACCAGTGACCCGCGGGGGACAGGGGGCTCCGGGGAGCTGTTTTTT. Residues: CATSDPRGTGGSGELFF.

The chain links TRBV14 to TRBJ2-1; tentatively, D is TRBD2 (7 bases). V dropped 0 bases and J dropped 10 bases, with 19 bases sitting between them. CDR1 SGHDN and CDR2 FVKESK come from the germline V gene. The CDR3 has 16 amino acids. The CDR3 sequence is CASSQDSVQGGGEQFF. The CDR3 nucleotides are TGTGCCAGCAGCCAAGATTCTGTCCAGGGCGGGGGCGAGCAGTTCTTC. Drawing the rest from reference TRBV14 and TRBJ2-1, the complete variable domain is EAGVTQFPSHSVIEKGQTVTLRCDPISGHDNLYWYRRVMGKEIKFLLHFVKESKQDESGMPNNRFLAERTGGTYSTLKVQPAELEDSGVYFCASSQDSVQGGGEQFFGPGTRLTVL.

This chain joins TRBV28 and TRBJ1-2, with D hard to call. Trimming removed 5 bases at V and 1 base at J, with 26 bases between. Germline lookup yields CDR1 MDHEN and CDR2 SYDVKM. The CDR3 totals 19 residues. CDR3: CASSPFPADISKLNYGYTF. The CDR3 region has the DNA TGTGCCAGCAGTCCTTTCCCAGCCGACATATCTAAACTTAACTATGGCTACACCTTC.

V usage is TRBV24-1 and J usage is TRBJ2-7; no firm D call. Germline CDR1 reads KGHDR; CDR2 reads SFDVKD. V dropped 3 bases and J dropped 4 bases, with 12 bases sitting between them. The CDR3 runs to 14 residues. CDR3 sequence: CATSDGSGPYEQYF. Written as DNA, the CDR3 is TGTGCCACCAGTGATGGGTCGGGTCCGTACGAGCAGTACTTC.

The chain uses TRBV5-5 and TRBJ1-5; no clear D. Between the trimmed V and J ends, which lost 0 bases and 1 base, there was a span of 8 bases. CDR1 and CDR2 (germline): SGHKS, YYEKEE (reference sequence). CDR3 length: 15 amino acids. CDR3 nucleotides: TGTGCCAGCAGCTTGGGGCAGTTAAGCAATCAGCCCCAGCATTTT. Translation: CASSLGQLSNQPQHF.

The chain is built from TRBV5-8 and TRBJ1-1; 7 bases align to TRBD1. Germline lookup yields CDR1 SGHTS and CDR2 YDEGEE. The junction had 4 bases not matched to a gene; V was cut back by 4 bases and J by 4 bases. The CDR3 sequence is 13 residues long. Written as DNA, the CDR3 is TGTGCCAGCAGCCCGACAGGGCTCACTGAAGCTTTCTTT. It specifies CASSPTGLTEAFF.

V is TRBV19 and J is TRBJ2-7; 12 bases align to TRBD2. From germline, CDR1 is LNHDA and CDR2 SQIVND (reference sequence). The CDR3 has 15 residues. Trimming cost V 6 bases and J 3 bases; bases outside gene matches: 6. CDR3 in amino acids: CASSGPGLAGYEQYF. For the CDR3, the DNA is TGTGCCAGTAGCGGACCGGGACTAGCGGGCTACGAGCAGTACTTC. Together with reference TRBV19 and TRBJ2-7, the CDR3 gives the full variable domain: DGGITQSPKYLFRKEGQNVTLSCEQNLNHDAMYWYRQDPGQGLRLIYYSQIVNDFQKGDIAEGYSVSREKKESFPLTVTSAQKNPTAFYLCASSGPGLAGYEQYFGPGTRLTVT.

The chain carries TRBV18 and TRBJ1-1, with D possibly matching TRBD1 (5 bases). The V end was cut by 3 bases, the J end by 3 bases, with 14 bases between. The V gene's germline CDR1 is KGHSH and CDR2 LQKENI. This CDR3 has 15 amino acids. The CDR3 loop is CASSPRPPGDTEAFF. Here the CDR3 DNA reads TGTGCCAGCTCACCCCGACCGCCGGGGGACACTGAAGCTTTCTTT.

The CDR3 reads CASSQDPGGDYGYTF. For the CDR3, the DNA is TGTGCCAGCAGCCAAGATCCAGGGGGTGACTATGGCTACACCTTC. The chain joins TRBV3-1 (or the pseudogene TRBV3-2) to TRBJ1-2; 7 bases match TRBD1. The germline gives CDR1 LGHDT, CDR2 YNNKEL (reference sequence). After removal of 0 bases from V and 3 bases from J, the junction contained 4 bases not matched to a gene. The CDR3 has 15 amino acids.

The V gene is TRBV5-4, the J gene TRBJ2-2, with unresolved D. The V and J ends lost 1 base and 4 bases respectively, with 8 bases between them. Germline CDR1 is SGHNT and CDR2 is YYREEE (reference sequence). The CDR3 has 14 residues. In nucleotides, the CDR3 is TGTGCCAGCAGCTTGTTGGCAGTCACCGGGGAGCTGTTTTTT. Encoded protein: CASSLLAVTGELFF.

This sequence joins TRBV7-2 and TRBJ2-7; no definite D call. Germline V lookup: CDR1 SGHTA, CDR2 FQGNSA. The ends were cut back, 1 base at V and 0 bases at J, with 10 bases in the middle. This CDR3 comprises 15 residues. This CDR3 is CASSLVSVVSYEQYF. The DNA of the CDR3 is TGTGCCAGCAGCTTAGTGTCTGTCGTCTCCTACGAGCAGTACTTC.